The 18 T cell receptor beta chains below all came from one sample that was sequenced in a study of shared clonotypes between healthy human individuals. Some clones are missing from TCRdb's copy, which holds only in-frame ones; the method was immunoSEQ multiplex PCR. The sample records approximately 810,000 clones, nearly 95% being singletons. Naive-designated CD8 cells lacked CD45RO, were positively enriched for CCR7, and omitted terminally differentiated effector memory CD45RA+ cells. Sequencing was carried out using naive CD8+ T cells sorted from blood. The receptor set was obtained from a man aged 25-45 years in good health.

This clone has only one observation. The chain has TRBV5-1 and TRBJ1-3; D gene uncertain. CDR1 is SGHRS, CDR2 YFSETQ, per germline. V was cut by 2 bases and J by 5 bases, with 14 bases left in between. The CDR3 is 15 residues long. CDR3 amino acids: CASSLDGEYRNTIYF. CDR3 coding DNA: TGCGCCAGCAGCTTAGATGGGGAGTATCGAAACACCATATATTTT.

V gene TRBV7-9 combines with J gene TRBJ1-1, with TRBD1 as a possible D gene (5 bases). Germline values: CDR1 SEHNR, CDR2 FQNEAQ (reference sequence). V dropped 4 bases and J dropped 8 bases, with 17 bases sitting between them. The CDR3 totals 14 residues. This chain's CDR3 is CASSWPGEGIEAFF. The CDR3, as DNA: TGTGCCAGCAGCTGGCCGGGGGAGGGAATCGAAGCTTTCTTT.

The V and J genes are TRBV19 and TRBJ2-4; TRBD1 agrees at 8 bases. The CDR3 is 12 residues long. Germline CDR1 and CDR2: LNHDA and SQIVND (reference sequence). The V gene end was trimmed by 5 bases and the J gene end by 9 bases; junction bases not matched to a gene: 3. The CDR3 protein is CASSDRGGIQYF. In DNA form, the CDR3 reads TGTGCCAGTAGTGACAGGGGAGGCATTCAGTACTTC.

The chain carries TRBV18 and TRBJ2-7; D unresolved. This CDR3 has 15 residues. The germline V gene has CDR1 KGHSH and CDR2 LQKENI. The germline V and J ends were trimmed by 2 bases and 3 bases, with 14 bases remaining between them. DNA for the CDR3: TGTGCCAGCTCACCAGGACCTCCAGGAAACTACGAGCAGTACTTC. Translating gives CASSPGPPGNYEQYF.

The chain has TRBV14 and TRBJ2-1; no firm D call. Trimming removed 0 bases at V and 0 bases at J, with 9 bases between. This CDR3 comprises 16 residues. CDR1 is SGHDN and CDR2 is FVKESK in the germline V gene. The CDR3 here is CASSQDETSSYNEQFF. The CDR3 DNA reads TGTGCCAGCAGCCAAGATGAGACGAGCTCCTACAATGAGCAGTTCTTC.

The chain has TRBV4-3 and TRBJ1-1, with D possibly TRBD1 on 6 matching bases. Germline CDR1 LGHNA, CDR2 YSLEER. This CDR3 has 15 residues. V lost 9 bases to trimming and J lost 4 bases, with 21 bases between them. Here the CDR3 reads CARGAGKLGSTEAFF. DNA for the CDR3: TGCGCCAGGGGGGCCGGAAAGCTAGGGAGCACTGAAGCTTTCTTT.

The chain uses TRBV9 and TRBJ2-5; the D is unclear. Trimming took 0 bases from V and 2 from J, leaving 11 bases between them. Germline V gene sequence: CDR1 SGDLS, CDR2 YYNGEE. The CDR3 extends over 15 amino acids. The CDR3 loop is CASSVDGRDQETQYF. The CDR3 DNA follows: TGTGCCAGCAGCGTAGATGGAAGGGATCAAGAGACCCAGTACTTC.

This chain uses TRBV7-2 with TRBJ2-7; perhaps TRBD1 as D (5 bases). This CDR3 contains 13 residues. The germline V gene encodes CDR1 SGHTA and CDR2 FQGNSA. V lost 5 bases and J 1 base, leaving 9 bases between the germline ends. The DNA of the CDR3 is TGTGCCAGCAGCCCCAGGGAATCCTACGAGCAGTACTTC. Its translation: CASSPRESYEQYF.

The V gene is TRBV15, the J gene TRBJ1-5; D not certain. This CDR3 contains 10 residues. V was trimmed by 9 bases and J by 6 bases, leaving 6 bases between them. CDR1 and CDR2 (germline): LNHNV, YYDKDF (reference sequence). This CDR3 reads CATGGQPQHF. For the CDR3, the DNA is TGTGCCACGGGCGGTCAGCCCCAGCATTTT.

The J gene is TRBJ2-5, the V gene TRBV15; weak D call: TRBD2 (6 bases). The CDR3 is made up of 14 amino acids. Germline CDR1 LNHNV, CDR2 YYDKDF (reference sequence). Trimming shortened V by 0 bases and J by 1 base, and 6 bases separated the two germline ends. CDR3 protein: CATSREGGQETQYF. Written as DNA, the CDR3 is TGTGCCACCAGCAGAGAGGGAGGCCAAGAGACCCAGTACTTC.

This clone occurred once. The rearrangement links TRBV11-2 to TRBJ2-3; D unresolved. V shed 4 bases and J shed 4 bases, with 6 bases lying between them. This CDR3 region has 12 residues. Germline CDR1 SGHAT, CDR2 FQNNGV. The CDR3 loop is CASSSEPDTQYF. CDR3 coding DNA: TGTGCCAGCAGCTCGGAGCCAGATACGCAGTATTTT.

J is TRBJ2-7 and V is TRBV15, with 8 bases fitting TRBD2. This CDR3 spans 17 amino acids. From germline, CDR1 is LNHNV and CDR2 YYDKDF (reference sequence). The V gene end was trimmed by 0 bases and the J gene end by 5 bases; junction bases not matched to a gene: 12. CDR3 residues: CATSRDRSGGANNEQYF. In DNA, the CDR3 is TGTGCCACCAGCAGAGATAGAAGCGGGGGCGCGAACAACGAGCAGTACTTC.

This chain joins TRBV19 and TRBJ1-4, with TRBD1 identical over 8 bases. From germline, CDR1 is LNHDA and CDR2 SQIVND (reference sequence). V lost 0 bases, J lost 8 bases, and 14 bases stayed unmatched. The CDR3 is 18 amino acids. Here the CDR3 DNA reads TGTGCCAGTAGTATAGATCTAATCCCGGACAGGGAGAGAGAAAAACTGTTTTTT. It codes for CASSIDLIPDREREKLFF.

This chain links TRBV5-3 with TRBJ2-7; 7 bases match TRBD2. TRBV5-3 is annotated as an ORF whose role is uncertain. Germline trimming cut 5 bases from V and 2 bases from J; bases unmatched to any gene: 7. The CDR3 has 14 residues. The CDR3 here is CARRSGGRPYEQYF. The CDR3 DNA follows: TGTGCCAGAAGATCCGGCGGGAGACCCTACGAGCAGTACTTC.

V gene TRBV10-1 combines with J gene TRBJ2-5; unclear D gene. Trimming shortened V by 4 bases and J by 2 bases, and 8 bases separated the two germline ends. The CDR3 has 13 residues. CDR1 is WNHNN and CDR2 is SYGVQD in the germline V gene (reference sequence). As DNA, the CDR3 is TGCGCCAGCAGTGGATCATTTCAAGAGACCCAGTACTTC. Translation: CASSGSFQETQYF.

Turning to this clone: Other nucleotide sequences from this sample produce the same CDR3. The chain joins TRBV7-8 to TRBJ2-1; D unresolved. Trimming cost V 5 bases and J 4 bases, with 9 bases left between them. The CDR3 is made up of 13 amino acids. CDR1 and CDR2 (germline): SGHVS, FQNEAQ. CDR3 in amino acids: CASSLSSYNEQFF. CDR3 DNA: TGTGCCAGCAGCCTCAGTTCTTACAATGAGCAGTTCTTC.

The chain carries TRBV7-9 and TRBJ2-5, with D perhaps matching TRBD2 (7 bases). This CDR3 is 14 amino acids long. Trimming pared 4 bases from V and 1 base from J, leaving 10 bases between. The germline CDR1 and CDR2 sequences are SEHNR and FQNEAQ (reference sequence). The CDR3 DNA follows: TGTGCCAGCAGCTGGGGGGGGCCCCAAGAGACCCAGTACTTC. The encoded protein is CASSWGGPQETQYF. The whole variable domain, remainder taken from reference TRBV7-9 and TRBJ2-5, is DTGVSQNPRHKITKRGQNVTFRCDPISEHNRLYWYRQTLGQGPEFLTYFQNEAQLEKSRLLSDRFSAERPKGSFSTLEIQRTEQGDSAMYLCASSWGGPQETQYFGPGTRLLVL.

The chain is built from TRBV28 and TRBJ2-1; TRBD2 agrees at 7 bases. The germline CDR1 and CDR2 sequences are MDHEN and SYDVKM. V was pared by 7 bases and J by 0 bases, with 9 bases of the junction left unmatched. The CDR3 totals 16 residues. The CDR3 coding sequence is TGTGCCAGCACCAATCAACGGGAGGACTCCTACAATGAGCAGTTCTTC. This translates into CASTNQREDSYNEQFF.